Following are 21 T cell receptor beta chains from one sample sequenced in a study of blood T cell repertoires in COVID-19. Repertoires were generated with immunoSEQ multiplex PCR, while TCRdb's copy carries only in-frame clones and drops some. The sample shows a few hundred thousand clones, roughly 90% of them seen only once. The sample was PBMCs or T cells enriched from blood (not recorded which). All receptors come from a woman between 40 and 55 years old who had recovered from COVID-19.

The chain has TRBV7-2 and TRBJ1-1; D might be TRBD1 (6 bases). CDR3 size: 15 residues. Germline CDR1 is SGHTA and CDR2 is FQGNSA. Deletions cut 4 bases from V and 1 base from J, with 13 bases between. CDR3 nucleotide sequence: TGTGCCAGCAGCTCCCCGGGACATGGGAACACTGAAGCTTTCTTT. This translates into CASSSPGHGNTEAFF.

This chain links TRBV19 with TRBJ1-2; 9 bases align to TRBD1. Germline values: CDR1 LNHDA, CDR2 SQIVND (reference sequence). V lost 6 bases to trimming and J lost 5 bases; unmatched junction nucleotides: 1. CDR3 length: 12 residues. This CDR3 reads CASSDRGYGYTF. DNA for the CDR3: TGTGCCAGTAGCGACAGGGGGTATGGCTACACCTTC.

The J gene is TRBJ2-1, the V gene TRBV12-3 or TRBV12-4; possibly TRBD1 for D (6 bases). The V gene lost 6 bases and the J gene lost 15 bases, with 18 bases spanning the gap. The CDR3 has 12 amino acids. The CDR3 region has the DNA TGTGCCAGCAGCCCCAAACAGGGTTTTACGTTCTTC. This encodes CASSPKQGFTFF.

This rearrangement joins TRBV7-2 to TRBJ1-5, with TRBD1 as a possible D gene (6 bases). In germline, CDR1 is SGHTA, CDR2 FQGNSA. The CDR3 is 15 amino acids. V shed 2 bases and J shed 4 bases, with 12 bases lying between them. In nucleotides, the CDR3 is TGTGCCAGCAGCTTACTGGGGGACATGAATCAGCCCCAGCATTTT. Protein sequence: CASSLLGDMNQPQHF. Supplemented by reference TRBV7-2 and TRBJ1-5, the full variable domain reads GAGVSQSPSNKVTEKGKDVELRCDPISGHTALYWYRQSLGQGLEFLIYFQGNSAPDKSGLPSDRFSAERTGGSVSTLTIQRTQQEDSAVYLCASSLLGDMNQPQHFGDGTRLSIL.

CDR3 in amino acids: CASSLGGTGAGNTIYF. The CDR3 bases are TGTGCCAGCAGCTTGGGGGGGACAGGGGCTGGAAACACCATATATTTT. The V and J genes are TRBV5-4 and TRBJ1-3; TRBD1 matches at 10 bases. CDR1 is SGHNT, CDR2 YYREEE, per germline (reference sequence). This CDR3 contains 16 residues. V shed 0 bases, J shed 2 bases, and the junction held 2 bases outside the gene matches.

The CDR3 nucleotides are TGTGCCAGCAGCGTAAAGACAGACACCGGGGAGCTGTTTTTT. It yields the protein CASSVKTDTGELFF. The chain employs TRBV9 and TRBJ2-2, with D perhaps TRBD1 (5 bases). Per the germline V gene, CDR1 is SGDLS and CDR2 is YYNGEE. The CDR3 is 14 amino acids. Trimming removed 1 base at V and 3 bases at J, with 7 bases between.

The rearrangement uses TRBV5-1 and TRBJ1-3; D unclear. The CDR3 contains 14 residues. V shed 7 bases and J shed 2 bases, with 13 bases lying between them. Germline V CDR1 and CDR2: SGHRS, YFSETQ. The CDR3 coding sequence is TGCGCCAGCTCTGGTGGAGCAGCTGGAAACACCATATATTTT. Its protein is CASSGGAAGNTIYF.

V usage is TRBV6-2 or TRBV6-3 and J usage is TRBJ2-7, with 10 bases matching TRBD2. The CDR3 is 15 amino acids. J was trimmed by 4 bases and V by 2 bases; bases with no gene match: 5. Germline V gene data show CDR1 as MNHEY and CDR2 as SVGEGT. CDR3 loop: CASSYEGSGGYEQYF. As DNA, the CDR3 is TGTGCCAGCAGTTACGAAGGTAGCGGGGGGTACGAGCAGTACTTC.

This chain connects TRBV27 to TRBJ2-7; D not resolved. Trimming pared 3 bases from V and 6 bases from J, leaving 9 bases between. CDR3 length: 12 residues. Germline values: CDR1 MNHEY, CDR2 SMNVEV (reference sequence). DNA of the CDR3: TGTGCCAGCAGTTTGCAACATGGCGAGCAGTACTTC. It yields the protein CASSLQHGEQYF.

This chain links TRBV5-1 with TRBJ1-5, with 9 bases matching TRBD1. The CDR3 sequence is 15 residues long. Trimming removed 4 bases from V and 5 bases from J; junction bases left unmatched: 7. CDR1 and CDR2 from the germline V gene are SGHRS and YFSETQ. The CDR3 region has the DNA TGCGCCAGCAGCCTAACAGGGGGCCATGATCAGCCCCAGCATTTT. The encoded protein is CASSLTGGHDQPQHF.

This chain connects TRBV6-5 to TRBJ2-7; TRBD2 agrees at 10 bases. Trimming cost V 0 bases and J 5 bases; bases outside gene matches: 4. Per the germline V gene, CDR1 is MNHEY and CDR2 is SVGAGI. This CDR3 has 15 amino acids. The CDR3 sequence: CASSYSSGRINEQYF. The CDR3 bases are TGTGCCAGCAGTTACTCTAGCGGGAGGATCAACGAGCAGTACTTC.

As to this clone: Other DNA sequences from this sample encode an identical CDR3 as well. The chain couples TRBV3-1 (or the pseudogene TRBV3-2) to TRBJ2-5; perhaps TRBD2 as D (5 bases). The V end was cut by 4 bases, the J end by 0 bases, with 9 bases between. The germline CDR1 and CDR2 sequences are LGHDT and YNNKEL (reference sequence). The CDR3 extends over 14 amino acids. As DNA, the CDR3 is TGTGCCAGCAGCCTTTCCGGGGACCAAGAGACCCAGTACTTC. It yields the protein CASSLSGDQETQYF.

This clone showed up just once. This chain connects TRBV18 to TRBJ2-3; TRBD1 matches at 9 bases. The trim removed 3 bases at V and 1 base at J, leaving 2 bases unmatched. Germline V CDR1 and CDR2: KGHSH, LQKENI. The CDR3 length is 15 residues. The chain's CDR3 is CASSPWDRGTDTQYF. Here the CDR3 DNA reads TGTGCCAGCTCACCGTGGGACAGGGGCACAGATACGCAGTATTTT. Using reference TRBV18 and TRBJ2-3 for the parts outside the CDR3, the full variable domain is NAGVMQNPRHLVRRRGQEARLRCSPMKGHSHVYWYRQLPEEGLKFMVYLQKENIIDESGMPKERFSAEFPKEGPSILRIQQVVRGDSAAYFCASSPWDRGTDTQYFGPGTRLTVL.

The rearrangement uses TRBV18 and TRBJ2-7; 8 bases agree with TRBD2. The V gene end was trimmed by 6 bases and the J gene end by 4 bases; junction bases not matched to a gene: 8. CDR3 length: 14 residues. Germline V gene data show CDR1 as KGHSH and CDR2 as LQKENI. CDR3 region: CASSPGLGGYEQYF. In DNA, the CDR3 is TGTGCCAGCTCTCCGGGACTAGGGGGTTACGAGCAGTACTTC.

Details on this clone: Within the sample, other DNA sequences also encode this same CDR3. The chain combines TRBV18 with TRBJ2-7; the D gene is possibly TRBD1 (5 bases). V was shortened by 1 base and J by 1 base, with 5 bases between the two germline ends. CDR3 length: 13 amino acids. CDR1 is KGHSH and CDR2 is LQKENI in the germline V gene. CDR3 sequence (DNA): TGTGCCAGCTCACCACAGGGGTCCTACGAGCAGTACTTC. This gives the protein CASSPQGSYEQYF.

V is TRBV10-3 and J is TRBJ2-2, with 12 bases identical to TRBD2. The CDR3 extends over 15 amino acids. V was pared by 10 bases and J by 8 bases, with 11 bases of the junction left unmatched. From germline, CDR1 is ENHRY and CDR2 SYGVKD. The CDR3 bases are TGTGCCACCCAGACTAGCGGGGGCTCTTGGGGGGAGCTGTTTTTT. Its translation: CATQTSGGSWGELFF.

This chain joins TRBV29-1 and TRBJ2-3, with TRBD1 matching over 12 bases. J was trimmed by 4 bases and V by 6 bases; bases with no gene match: 5. This CDR3 is 14 amino acids long. Germline CDR1 and CDR2: SQVTM and ANQGSEA. Written as DNA, the CDR3 is TGCAGCGTGGGGACAGGGGGCGGCGCAGATACGCAGTATTTT. Its protein product is CSVGTGGGADTQYF.

The V and J genes are TRBV30 and TRBJ1-3; 7 positions agree with TRBD1. V trimming: 5 bases; J trimming: 4 bases; junction bases outside the gene matches: 2. Germline assignment: CDR1 GTSNPN and CDR2 SVGIG (reference sequence). The CDR3 is 12 residues long. The CDR3 DNA follows: TGTGCCTGGGGACAGGCGGGAAACACCATATATTTT. It yields the protein CAWGQAGNTIYF.

The chain has TRBV4-1 and TRBJ2-1, with TRBD1 as a possible D gene (6 bases). Germline CDR1 is MGHRA and CDR2 is YSYEKL. The CDR3 has 14 amino acids. The V gene lost 7 bases and the J gene lost 7 bases, with 17 bases spanning the gap. CDR3 nucleotides: TGCGCCAGCAAGGAACAGGGTATTGCGAATGAGCAGTTCTTC. Protein: CASKEQGIANEQFF.

The chain uses TRBV5-4 and TRBJ1-2; 7 nucleotides align to TRBD1. CDR1 is SGHNT, CDR2 YYREEE, per germline (reference sequence). With V trimmed by 0 bases and J by 4 bases, 12 bases remained unmatched. The CDR3 sequence is 17 residues long. CDR3 sequence reads: CASSLAALTGLGYGYTF. The CDR3 DNA follows: TGTGCCAGCAGCTTGGCCGCATTGACAGGGTTGGGCTATGGCTACACCTTC.

The chain recombines TRBV7-3 with TRBJ2-1; 8 bases match TRBD2. V shed 8 bases, J shed 3 bases, and the junction held 6 bases outside the gene matches. The V gene's germline CDR1 is SGHTA and CDR2 FQGTGA. The CDR3 runs to 14 residues. The chain's CDR3 is CASSPAGVYNEQFF. The CDR3 bases are TGTGCCAGCTCACCAGCGGGAGTCTACAATGAGCAGTTCTTC.